The 27 T cell receptor beta chains below all came from one sample that was sequenced in a study of blood T cell repertoires in COVID-19. Measured with immunoSEQ multiplex PCR; TCRdb has only the in-frame clones, and not every one. Altogether 84,000 or so clones are present, approximately 78% being singletons, with the ten largest covering 0.95% to 1.5%. Sample: peripheral blood. These receptors originate from a woman older than 75 with acute or convalescent COVID-19.

The chain is built from TRBV15 and TRBJ1-5; unclear D gene. The germline V and J ends were trimmed by 1 base and 4 bases, with 8 bases remaining between them. This CDR3 has 14 residues. Germline V gene sequence: CDR1 LNHNV, CDR2 YYDKDF (reference sequence). CDR3 region: CATSRAISNQPQHF. Here the CDR3 DNA reads TGTGCCACCAGCAGAGCTATTTCTAATCAGCCCCAGCATTTT.

The chain joins TRBV19 to TRBJ1-5; D is perhaps TRBD1 (6 bases). This CDR3 spans 15 amino acids. Per germline, CDR1 LNHDA and CDR2 SQIVND (reference sequence). Trimming shortened V by 7 bases and J by 7 bases, and 20 bases separated the two germline ends. Here the CDR3 reads CASTSGAGPGQPQHF. The DNA of the CDR3 is TGTGCCAGTACCTCAGGGGCAGGGCCGGGGCAGCCCCAGCATTTT.

The chain couples TRBV11-2 to TRBJ1-1; 9 nucleotides agree with TRBD1. Germline CDR1 SGHAT, CDR2 FQNNGV. The CDR3 extends over 13 amino acids. The ends lost 5 bases at V and 5 bases at J; junction bases unmatched: 3. CDR3 region: CASSTDRGTEAFF. CDR3 coding DNA: TGTGCCAGCAGCACCGACAGGGGGACTGAAGCTTTCTTT.

The rearrangement uses TRBV10-1 and TRBJ2-7; TRBD1 matches at 7 bases. The germline V gene has CDR1 WNHNN and CDR2 SYGVQD (reference sequence). The V gene end was trimmed by 4 bases and the J gene end by 3 bases; junction bases not matched to a gene: 12. The CDR3 consists of 16 residues. The CDR3 loop reads CASSAFPTGKGYEQYF. The CDR3 DNA reads as TGCGCCAGCAGTGCCTTTCCGACAGGGAAGGGCTACGAGCAGTACTTC.

This clone occurred a few times. The chain couples TRBV6-1 to TRBJ2-3, with D perhaps TRBD1 (5 bases). Per germline, CDR1 MNHNS and CDR2 SASEGT. V lost 2 bases to trimming and J lost 1 base, with 10 bases between them. The CDR3 loop spans 15 amino acids. The CDR3 coding sequence is TGTGCCAGCAGTGAACAGGGTGGGGGCACAGATACGCAGTATTTT. It is translated as CASSEQGGGTDTQYF.

The chain couples TRBV5-1 to TRBJ2-7; 14 bases align to TRBD2. The ends lost 1 base at V and 5 bases at J; junction bases unmatched: 8. Germline V CDR1 and CDR2: SGHRS, YFSETQ. CDR3 length: 17 amino acids. CDR3 amino acids: CASSLKRGLAGDNEQYF. DNA for the CDR3: TGCGCCAGCAGCTTGAAGAGGGGACTAGCGGGGGATAACGAGCAGTACTTC.

This clone has more than one count but fewer than ten. The chain couples TRBV7-3 to TRBJ2-5; TRBD2 matches at 7 bases. The CDR3 sequence is 13 residues long. Per the germline V gene, CDR1 is SGHTA and CDR2 is FQGTGA. V shed 4 bases, J shed 1 base, and the junction held 0 bases outside the gene matches. The CDR3 sequence is CASSSGGQETQYF. As DNA, the CDR3 is TGTGCCAGCAGCTCGGGGGGCCAAGAGACCCAGTACTTC.

The chain has TRBV24-1 and TRBJ2-1, with TRBD1 identical over 7 bases. In germline, CDR1 is KGHDR, CDR2 SFDVKD. The CDR3 runs to 18 residues. The junction had 11 bases not matched to a gene; V was cut back by 4 bases and J by 0 bases. The CDR3, as DNA: TGTGCCACCAGTGACCTAGACCCAGGGGGTAGCTCCTACAATGAGCAGTTCTTC. It codes for CATSDLDPGGSSYNEQFF.

The V and J genes are TRBV5-1 and TRBJ2-3; 9 nucleotides match TRBD2. Germline trimming cut 2 bases from V and 3 bases from J; bases unmatched to any gene: 16. CDR3 length: 19 amino acids. CDR1 is SGHRS, CDR2 YFSETQ, per germline. CDR3 sequence: CASSFRGSGSNTRTDTQYF. The CDR3 DNA sequence: TGCGCCAGCAGCTTTCGGGGTAGCGGGAGTAATACCCGTACAGATACGCAGTATTTT.

Remarks on this clone: Other nucleotide sequences from this sample produce the same CDR3. V usage is TRBV5-1 and J usage is TRBJ2-3; possibly TRBD1 for D (5 bases). The V end was cut by 3 bases, the J end by 2 bases, with 7 bases between. Germline lookup yields CDR1 SGHRS and CDR2 YFSETQ. The CDR3 sequence is 13 residues long. The CDR3 here is CASSSGSTDTQYF. CDR3 coding DNA: TGCGCCAGCAGCTCAGGGTCCACAGATACGCAGTATTTT.

The V and J genes are TRBV4-1 and TRBJ2-6; 10 positions agree with TRBD1. J lost 4 bases, V lost 3 bases, and 9 bases had no gene match. CDR3 length equals 18 residues. Germline V gene lookup returns CDR1 MGHRA and CDR2 YSYEKL. CDR3 sequence: CASSHLPGTGVGANVLTF. The CDR3, as DNA: TGCGCCAGCAGCCACTTACCCGGGACAGGGGTCGGGGCCAACGTCCTGACTTTC.

The V call is TRBV10-2, the J call TRBJ2-2, with D perhaps TRBD2 (6 bases). Trimming cost V 0 bases and J 4 bases, with 9 bases left between them. Germline assignment: CDR1 WSHSY and CDR2 SAAADI. This CDR3 region has 15 residues. CDR3 nucleotide sequence: TGCGCCAGCAGTGAGTCTAGCGGATCCACCGGGGAGCTGTTTTTT. It is translated as CASSESSGSTGELFF.

The CDR3 nucleotides read TGTGCCATCAGTGAGTCGGGAGGGGACCGCGGCTACACCTTC. Translated, it gives CAISESGGDRGYTF. V usage is TRBV10-3 and J usage is TRBJ1-2; possibly TRBD1 for D (5 bases). The CDR3 extends over 14 amino acids. Trimming cost V 0 bases and J 8 bases, with 13 bases left between them. CDR1 and CDR2 (germline): ENHRY, SYGVKD.

The V call is TRBV9, the J call TRBJ2-3; D is possibly TRBD2 (5 bases). Trimming pared 4 bases from V and 3 bases from J, leaving 18 bases between. This CDR3 is 16 amino acids long. Germline lookup yields CDR1 SGDLS and CDR2 YYNGEE. CDR3 region: CASSIEGGGGTDTQYF. The DNA of the CDR3 is TGTGCCAGCAGCATCGAGGGCGGCGGAGGAACAGATACGCAGTATTTT.

V usage is TRBV15 and J usage is TRBJ2-1; 9 nucleotides match TRBD2. The germline V gene has CDR1 LNHNV and CDR2 YYDKDF (reference sequence). The CDR3 has 16 amino acids. The V segment lost 0 bases and the J segment 3 bases; nucleotides outside the gene matches: 3. The DNA of the CDR3 is TGTGCCACCAGCAGAGATAGCGGGGGCCTCTACAATGAGCAGTTCTTC. Translation: CATSRDSGGLYNEQFF.

V usage is TRBV9 and J usage is TRBJ1-4, with a possible D match to TRBD1 (5 bases). The germline gives CDR1 SGDLS, CDR2 YYNGEE. Trimming pared 3 bases from V and 7 bases from J, leaving 19 bases between. The CDR3 length is 16 residues. The CDR3 loop reads CASSAVEGTRGEKLFF. Here the CDR3 DNA reads TGTGCCAGCAGCGCCGTAGAGGGGACTAGGGGTGAAAAACTGTTTTTT.

The chain uses TRBV2 and TRBJ1-1; 10 nucleotides align to TRBD1. Germline loops: CDR1 SNHLY, CDR2 FYNNEI. The CDR3 length is 12 residues. V was clipped by 9 bases and J by 4 bases; unmatched bases: 2. The CDR3 loop reads CARGTGATEAFF. The CDR3 DNA is TGTGCCAGGGGGACAGGGGCCACTGAAGCTTTCTTT. The full variable domain, rest sourced from reference TRBV2 and TRBJ1-1, is EPEVTQTPSHQVTQMGQEVILRCVPISNHLYFYWYRQILGQKVEFLVSFYNNEISEKSEIFDDQFSVERPDGSNFTLKIRSTKLEDSAMYFCARGTGATEAFFGQGTRLTVV.

The rearrangement joins TRBV5-4 to TRBJ2-7, with 8 bases matching TRBD2. V dropped 0 bases and J dropped 3; count of bases not matched to a gene: 5. The CDR3 is 15 residues long. Per germline, CDR1 SGHNT and CDR2 YYREEE (reference sequence). DNA for the CDR3: TGTGCCAGCAGCTTGGGTCTAGCGGGTTACTACGAGCAGTACTTC. It yields the protein CASSLGLAGYYEQYF.

The J gene is TRBJ2-4, the V gene TRBV11-3, with 7 bases fitting TRBD2. Trimming at V came to 3 bases and at J to 6 bases, leaving 2 bases not matched to a gene. The CDR3 contains 13 residues. The V gene's germline CDR1 is SGHNT and CDR2 YENEEA. The CDR3 sequence is CASSLTGGNIQYF. CDR3 nucleotide sequence: TGTGCCAGCAGCTTGACGGGGGGAAACATTCAGTACTTC.

The chain employs TRBV27 and TRBJ2-1; 15 bases are a match to TRBD2. Germline V lookup: CDR1 MNHEY, CDR2 SMNVEV (reference sequence). There are 19 residues in the CDR3. Trimming took 6 bases from V and 1 from J; bases not matched to a gene: 10. The CDR3 bases are TGTGCCAGCAGAACCCGGACTAGCGGGAGGGCCGAATCCTACAATGAGCAGTTCTTC. This sequence encodes CASRTRTSGRAESYNEQFF.

This chain connects TRBV28 to TRBJ2-7; a possible D gene is TRBD2 (6 bases). The germline gives CDR1 MDHEN, CDR2 SYDVKM. V lost 2 bases to trimming and J lost 3 bases, with 11 bases between them. The CDR3 consists of 14 residues. In DNA form, the CDR3 reads TGTGCCAGCAGTTTACCGGGGGTTGGCTACGAGCAGTACTTC. This translates into CASSLPGVGYEQYF.

The chain couples TRBV5-1 to TRBJ2-1, with D perhaps TRBD1 (5 bases). The CDR3 spans 15 residues. Germline loops: CDR1 SGHRS, CDR2 YFSETQ. V was trimmed by 2 bases and J by 6 bases, leaving 15 bases between them. The CDR3: CASSFDRMKGNEQFF. The CDR3 DNA reads TGCGCCAGCAGCTTTGACAGAATGAAGGGCAATGAGCAGTTCTTC.

The rearrangement joins TRBV10-2 to TRBJ2-5, with D tentatively TRBD1 (6 bases). The CDR3 is 15 amino acids. Germline assignment: CDR1 WSHSY and CDR2 SAAADI. V was shortened by 0 bases and J by 4 bases, with 12 bases between the two germline ends. The CDR3, as DNA: TGCGCCAGCAGTGAGTCCAGGGGCTGGGGAGAGACCCAGTACTTC. This translates into CASSESRGWGETQYF.

J is TRBJ2-1 and V is TRBV6-6; D is possibly TRBD1 (6 bases). CDR3 length: 15 amino acids. Trimming stripped 6 bases from V and 0 bases from J, with 12 bases between. Germline loops: CDR1 MNHNY, CDR2 SVGAGI (reference sequence). The CDR3 coding sequence is TGTGCCAGCAGCACCGGACAGAGCTCCTACAATGAGCAGTTCTTC. Its translation is CASSTGQSSYNEQFF.

This clone has just one count. This chain uses TRBV5-1 with TRBJ2-1; weak D call: TRBD2 (5 bases). Deletions cut 0 bases from V and 4 bases from J, with 5 bases between. The CDR3 runs 13 residues. Germline CDR1 is SGHRS and CDR2 is YFSETQ. In DNA, the CDR3 is TGCGCCAGCAGCTTGGGGACTTACAATGAGCAGTTCTTC. This encodes CASSLGTYNEQFF. The full variable domain, completed using reference TRBV5-1 and TRBJ2-1, is KAGVTQTPRYLIKTRGQQVTLSCSPISGHRSVSWYQQTPGQGLQFLFEYFSETQRNKGNFPGRFSGRQFSNSRSEMNVSTLELGDSALYLCASSLGTYNEQFFGPGTRLTVL.

In the case of this clone: The sample carries other DNA sequences with the same CDR3. The rearrangement links TRBV19 to TRBJ1-1; tentative D call: TRBD1 (5 bases). The CDR3 extends over 13 amino acids. Looked up from germline, CDR1 is LNHDA and CDR2 is SQIVND (reference sequence). The V end lost 0 bases, the J end lost 3 bases, and 5 bases lay between the germline ends. DNA of the CDR3: TGTGCCAGTAGTATAGACAGGGACACTGAAGCTTTCTTT. Translation: CASSIDRDTEAFF.

The chain joins TRBV27 to TRBJ1-2; 10 positions agree with TRBD1. The CDR3 spans 12 residues. Germline assignment: CDR1 MNHEY and CDR2 SMNVEV (reference sequence). The V gene end was trimmed by 8 bases and the J gene end by 11 bases; junction bases not matched to a gene: 8. The CDR3 DNA follows: TGTGCCAGCCGCACGGGACAGGGGCCTTACACCTTC. It codes for CASRTGQGPYTF.